A selection of T cell receptor beta chains follows, all from one sample in a study of PD-1 blockade in classical Hodgkin lymphoma. TCRdb keeps only in-frame clones here, not all; method: immunoSEQ multiplex PCR. The sample lists 120,000 to 150,000 clones; less than 80% were seen once. This specimen was peripheral blood mononuclear cells (PBMCs), taken before the second cycle of nivolumab. These receptors came from a human donor with classical Hodgkin lymphoma. Both conserved end residues are trimmed from each CDR3.

cdr3_aa v_call
ASRPGGRDTSFGAKNIQY TRBV27
ASSLAPLFNYGYT TRBV5-1
AWGRYNEQF TRBV30
ASSIKPGPGYTGELF TRBV18
ASSYSSYEQY TRBV7-8
ASSIGGGGDTQY TRBV5-1
AWSQLARDNEQF TRBV30
ASSQSGGAAEQY TRBV4-2
ASSLGLTGEDNYGYT TRBV5-5
ASPGQGHEQY TRBV6-7
AISDSFPVSGNTIY TRBV10-3
ASSLVSDRETQY TRBV5-1